A selection of T cell receptor beta chains follows, all from one sample in a study of blood T cell repertoires in COVID-19. The repertoire was sequenced with immunoSEQ multiplex PCR; TCRdb's copy has only in-frame clones and lacks some. The sample shows 150,000 to 200,000 clones, roughly nine tenths of them seen only once. Sample: peripheral blood. These receptors came from a man in his 60s with active or convalescent COVID-19. Each CDR3 is given with its conserved first and last residue. Each record gives: V gene, D gene, J gene, clone size, CDR3 protein, CDR3 DNA. D genes are given only for firm matches. Clone size appears in some rows only: once, few, many, or a class for an expanded clone.

TRBV7-6	TRBD1	TRBJ2-6	.	CASSLEGTGSSGANVLTF	TGTGCCAGCAGCTTAGAGGGGACAGGAAGCTCTGGGGCCAACGTCCTGACTTTC
TRBV2	.	TRBJ1-5	.	CASSFRGGNQPQHF	TGTGCCAGCAGTTTTAGGGGGGGAAATCAGCCCCAGCATTTT
TRBV3-1/TRBV3-2	.	TRBJ1-1	.	CASSSRGAAEAFF	TGTGCCAGCAGCTCCCGGGGAGCCGCTGAAGCTTTCTTT
TRBV11-2	TRBD1	TRBJ1-5	.	CASSHGTVSNQPQHF	TGTGCCAGCAGCCACGGGACAGTTAGCAATCAGCCCCAGCATTTT
TRBV27	TRBD1	TRBJ2-7	.	CASRHSGGVYEQYF	TGTGCCAGCAGACACTCAGGGGGAGTTTACGAGCAGTACTTC
TRBV6-5	.	TRBJ1-5	once	CASWRGHNQPQHF	TGTGCCAGTTGGCGGGGGCACAATCAGCCCCAGCATTTT
TRBV5-1	.	TRBJ2-7	.	CASRESGLSRGEQYF	TGCGCCAGCAGAGAATCGGGACTATCGAGGGGGGAGCAGTACTTC
TRBV25-1	.	TRBJ1-1	.	CASSPSSMGMNTEAFF	TGTGCCAGCAGTCCATCGAGTATGGGCATGAACACTGAAGCTTTCTTT
TRBV6-6	TRBD2	TRBJ2-7	.	CASSPPHSGRAGYEQYF	TGTGCCAGCAGTCCCCCTCATAGCGGGAGGGCCGGGTACGAGCAGTACTTC
TRBV12-5	.	TRBJ2-7	.	CASDDRTGYEQYF	TGTGCTAGTGACGACAGAACCGGCTACGAGCAGTACTTC
TRBV3-1/TRBV3-2	.	TRBJ2-5	.	CASSLGLQGWETQYF	TGTGCCAGCAGCCTGGGCTTACAGGGATGGGAGACCCAGTACTTC
TRBV7-2	.	TRBJ1-2	.	CASSLAGQGNYGYTF	TGTGCCAGCAGCTTAGCTGGTCAGGGGAACTATGGCTACACCTTC
TRBV5-1	.	TRBJ2-6	.	CASSYHRDTFSGANVLTF	TGCGCCAGCAGCTACCACAGGGACACCTTCTCTGGGGCCAACGTCCTGACTTTC
TRBV28	TRBD1	TRBJ1-5	.	CASSLGQGNQPQHF	TGTGCCAGCAGTCTCGGACAGGGAAATCAGCCCCAGCATTTT
TRBV5-1	.	TRBJ1-2	.	CASSLSQGQGATSYGYTF	TGCGCCAGCAGCTTATCTCAGGGGCAAGGGGCAACTAGCTATGGCTACACCTTC
TRBV7-9	.	TRBJ2-7	.	CASSLAGGPRSRGYEQYF	TGTGCCAGCAGCTTAGCCGGGGGACCCCGCAGCAGAGGATACGAGCAGTACTTC
TRBV27	.	TRBJ2-1	once	CASSLNYPGYNEQFF	TGTGCCAGCAGTTTAAACTACCCGGGGTACAATGAGCAGTTCTTC
TRBV10-3	TRBD1	TRBJ2-7	.	CAISEHRGYEQYF	TGTGCCATCAGTGAGCACAGGGGCTACGAGCAGTACTTC
TRBV5-1	TRBD2	TRBJ2-2	few	CASSPGTSGSWELFF	TGCGCCAGCAGCCCGGGGACTAGCGGGAGCTGGGAGCTGTTTTTT
TRBV6-5	.	TRBJ1-1	.	CASSSRFAEAFF	TGTGCCAGCAGTAGCCGGTTTGCTGAAGCTTTCTTT
TRBV10-1	.	TRBJ1-6	.	CASKSSDSPLHF	TGCGCCAGCAAGAGTTCGGATTCACCCCTCCACTTT
TRBV7-2	TRBD1	TRBJ1-4	.	CASSLNTGQGREKLFF	TGTGCCAGCAGCTTGAATACGGGACAGGGGAGGGAAAAACTGTTTTTT